Sequencing of this T cell receptor beta chain was carried out in a study of T-cell memory formation after mild COVID-19. Regarding the study as a whole: CD4+ contracting clones were mainly CM and EM; CD8+ ones, EMRA. Some SARS-CoV-2-responding clones were already detected in memory before infection. There was a balanced CD4/CD8 profile in clones contracting day 15 to 85, and later expanders leaned CD4+.

This clonotype has ten or more counts. Its antigen remains unknown. After 5'RACE with constant-segment primers, TCR alpha and TCR beta cDNA libraries carrying sample barcodes and UMIs were obtained. From the 5' RACE reads, TCRdb called clonotypes with MiXCR, one entry per CDR3 protein. The table lists over 35,000 distinct CDR3 sequences, approximately 9.6% of them singletons. V lost 4 bases, J lost 3 bases, and 11 bases lay in between. Germline V CDR1 and CDR2: SGHKS, YYEKEE (reference sequence). This CDR3 has 13 amino acids. The clonotype was recovered from an adult woman who had mild COVID-19 (a few samples of this study predate the infection). Cell type and time point are not known. The gene calls are TRBV5-5 and TRBJ2-7, with a tentative D call TRBD1 (6 bases). Source material: PBMCs or a T cell subset sorted from them (not recorded which). The CDR3, as DNA: TGTGCCAGCAGCAGGACAGTTGGCTACGAGCAGTACTTC. Translated, it gives CASSRTVGYEQYF.